This T cell receptor (beta chain) was recorded in a study of Ad26.COV2.S vaccination and SARS-CoV-2 variants. Study in general: Donor joined the COV1001 Ad26.COV2.S trial arm. Overall study results and limits: The breadth of spike-specific CD8+ and CD4+ T cell responses after vaccination was reportedly substantial.

Only in-frame clones appear in the TCRdb table, and some are missing; sequencing was by immunoSEQ multiplex PCR. The data hold 300,000 to 350,000 clones, with around 81% observed a single time. About this clone itself: No antigen is known for it.

V dropped 3 bases and J dropped 5; count of bases not matched to a gene: 5. The CDR3 is 13 residues long. CDR1 DFQATT and CDR2 SNEGSKA come from the germline V gene (reference sequence). Treatment specified: 19 received Ad26.COV2.S at low or high dose, single or two shots; roughly 5 received placebo; per-sample allocation not given. Samples came from day 63 after the first vaccine or placebo injection. Participants' vaccine, an Ad26 vector, delivered Wuhan-strain SARS-CoV-2 spike. The material was peripheral blood, obtained in a trial of Ad26.COV2.S vaccine versus placebo. This clonotype originated in a person between 18 and 65 years old who received the Ad26.COV2.S COVID-19 vaccine or a placebo. The rearrangement uses TRBV20-1 and TRBJ1-2; 8 bases fit TRBD1. CDR3 nucleotides: TGCAGTGCTAGTTTGGGACAGGATTATGGCTACACCTTC. Translated: CSASLGQDYGYTF.